This T cell receptor beta chain emerged from a study of tumor-infiltrating lymphocytes in oesophageal squamous cell carcinoma. This clonotype was seen a single time. V was pared by 1 base and J by 4 bases, with 11 bases between. Germline CDR1 SGHTA, CDR2 FQGNSA. The CDR3 contains 15 residues. TCRdb independently ran MiXCR on the PCR reads; one entry per CDR3 protein. The sample holds about 22,000 distinct CDR3 sequences, 34% seen once. The sample consisted of esophageal tumor tissue. The J gene is TRBJ2-1, the V gene TRBV7-2, with a possible D match to TRBD2 (6 bases). The clonotype originates from a female donor with esophageal squamous cell carcinoma. CDR3 nucleotide sequence: TGTGCCAGCAGCTTAGATCTGGGGACTTACAATGAGCAGTTCTTC. Protein: CASSLDLGTYNEQFF.